Listed below are T cell receptor beta chains from one sample, sequenced in a study of blood T cells in healthy people across ages. TCRdb reprocessed the 5' RACE reads with MiXCR, giving one entry per CDR3 protein. Of more than 900,000 distinct CDR3 sequences in the sample, about 23% were seen once. This sample also belongs to another study, concerning T cells of mothers and their children.

The sequenced sample was blood. These receptors all come from a girl aged 2 to 9 in good health. Both conserved end residues are part of each CDR3. D genes are given only for firm matches. The size of a clone is reported for some rows only, either as once, few or many, or as a class for expanded clones.

TRBJ2-7 | TRBD1 | TRBV24-1 | - | CATRGTGGNEQYF | TGTGCCACCAGGGGGACAGGGGGGAACGAGCAGTACTTC
TRBJ1-4 | - | TRBV28 | few | CASSLDLEKLFF | TGTGCCAGCAGCTTGGACCTTGAAAAACTGTTTTTT
TRBJ2-3 | - | TRBV4-3 | - | CASSQRSTDTQYF | TGCGCCAGCAGCCAACGCAGCACAGATACGCAGTATTTT
TRBJ1-4 | TRBD1 | TRBV2 | - | CASRKTTGGFEKLFF | TGTGCCAGCAGGAAAACTACAGGGGGCTTTGAAAAACTGTTTTTT
TRBJ2-5 | TRBD2 | TRBV14 | - | CASSQDLAGVGETQYF | TGTGCCAGCAGCCAAGACCTAGCGGGGGTCGGGGAGACCCAGTACTTC
TRBJ2-3 | TRBD2 | TRBV10-3 | few | CATSPIAGGPSSTDTQYF | TGTGCCACAAGCCCTATAGCGGGGGGCCCCTCCAGCACAGATACGCAGTATTTT
TRBJ2-1 | TRBD2 | TRBV20-1 | few | CSARDIGTSLLNEQFF | TGCAGCGCTAGAGATATCGGGACTAGCTTACTTAATGAGCAGTTCTTC
TRBJ2-1 | TRBD2 | TRBV6-1 | few | CASSEDGLALYNEQFF | TGTGCCAGCAGTGAAGATGGACTAGCCCTCTACAATGAGCAGTTCTTC
TRBJ2-3 | TRBD1 | TRBV7-9 | once | CASSLRGPGTQYF | TGTGCCAGCAGCTTGAGGGGGCCGGGTACGCAGTATTTT
TRBJ2-7 | - | TRBV4-3 | few | CASSQEVGSSYEQYF | TGCGCCAGCAGCCAAGAGGTGGGGAGCTCCTACGAGCAGTACTTC
TRBJ1-6 | TRBD1 | TRBV28 | few | CASSPTDRGNSPLHF | TGTGCCAGCAGTCCAACCGACAGGGGCAATTCACCCCTCCACTTT
TRBJ1-2 | TRBD1 | TRBV5-6 | few | CASSLELGQDKNYGYTF | TGTGCCAGCAGCTTGGAGCTCGGACAGGATAAGAACTATGGCTACACCTTC
TRBJ2-4 | TRBD2 | TRBV27 | - | CASSLAGEENIQYF | TGTGCCAGCAGCCTAGCGGGAGAGGAAAACATTCAGTACTTC
TRBJ2-1 | - | TRBV6-2/TRBV6-3 | few | CASSYSGFEQFF | TGTGCCAGCAGTTATTCGGGGTTTGAGCAGTTCTTC
TRBJ1-1 | - | TRBV25-1 | - | CASRKTGQFPNTEAFF | TGTGCCAGCAGAAAGACGGGCCAATTTCCGAACACTGAAGCTTTCTTT
TRBJ1-2 | - | TRBV11-2 | - | CASSTAGSNYGYTF | TGTGCCAGCAGCACAGCCGGGAGCAACTATGGCTACACCTTC
TRBJ2-7 | - | TRBV27 | - | CASLSTRSYEQYF | TGTGCCAGCCTATCGACTCGATCCTACGAGCAGTACTTC
TRBJ1-6 | - | TRBV6-1 | - | CASSDVAATSYNSPLHF | TGTGCCAGCAGCGACGTGGCAGCCACCTCCTATAATTCACCCCTCCACTTT
TRBJ1-2 | - | TRBV12-3/TRBV12-4 | - | CASSLIQGQGYTF | TGTGCCAGCAGTTTAATACAGGGTCAGGGCTACACCTTC
TRBJ2-5 | - | TRBV12-3/TRBV12-4 | - | CASSFWFGSRQTQYF | TGTGCCAGCAGTTTTTGGTTTGGAAGCCGCCAGACCCAGTACTTC
TRBJ2-3 | - | TRBV5-1 | - | CASSWEAERGGTDTQYF | TGCGCCAGCAGCTGGGAAGCGGAACGGGGAGGCACAGATACGCAGTATTTT
TRBJ1-4 | TRBD1 | TRBV29-1 | few | CSYSTGGTNEKLFF | TGCAGCTACTCAACAGGGGGAACTAATGAAAAACTGTTTTTT
TRBJ2-1 | - | TRBV20-1 | - | CSAKELKRTYNEQFF | TGCAGTGCTAAGGAACTGAAGCGGACCTACAATGAGCAGTTCTTC
TRBJ1-2 | - | TRBV9 | few | CASSVMGYGYTF | TGTGCCAGCAGCGTAATGGGGTATGGCTACACCTTC
TRBJ1-2 | - | TRBV7-3 | - | CASSPTGIGDGGYTF | TGTGCCAGCAGCCCAACAGGGATTGGGGATGGAGGCTACACCTTC
TRBJ2-3 | - | TRBV11-2 | few | CASSLAGGLAPDTQYF | TGTGCCAGCAGCTTAGCTGGGGGCTTGGCCCCAGATACGCAGTATTTT
TRBJ1-4 | - | TRBV14 | few | CACSQVRGADEKLFF | TGTGCCTGCAGCCAAGTGAGGGGGGCAGATGAAAAACTGTTTTTT
TRBJ2-5 | TRBD2 | TRBV3-1 | few | CASSQEAPKRGGPRETQYF | TGTGCCAGCAGCCAAGAAGCCCCCAAGCGGGGGGGGCCTAGGGAGACCCAGTACTTC
TRBJ1-1 | - | TRBV7-2 | once | CASSLGAANEAFF | TGTGCCAGCAGCTTAGGTGCCGCAAATGAAGCTTTCTTT
TRBJ2-1 | - | TRBV3-1 | - | CASSPLPVNEQFF | TGTGCCAGCAGCCCCCTCCCTGTCAATGAGCAGTTCTTC
TRBJ1-2 | - | TRBV20-1 | few | CSVFKGSANYGYTF | TGCAGTGTCTTTAAGGGCAGCGCTAACTATGGCTACACCTTC
TRBJ2-4 | - | TRBV7-2 | - | CASSLLFDKGKNIQYF | TGTGCCAGCAGCTTATTGTTTGATAAAGGCAAAAACATTCAGTACTTC
TRBJ2-7 | TRBD2 | TRBV9 | many | CASSVGTSYEQYF | TGTGCCAGCAGCGTTGGGACTAGCTACGAGCAGTACTTC
TRBJ1-4 | TRBD1 | TRBV12-3/TRBV12-4 | - | CASSFIYQGEANEKLFF | TGTGCCAGCAGTTTCATATATCAGGGGGAGGCTAATGAAAAACTGTTTTTT
TRBJ1-4 | - | TRBV7-9 | - | CASSSTENEKLFF | TGTGCCAGCAGCTCGACAGAGAATGAAAAACTGTTTTTT
TRBJ1-2 | - | TRBV5-1 | - | CASSLDAFWGYTF | TGCGCCAGCAGCTTGGACGCCTTCTGGGGCTACACCTTC
TRBJ2-5 | - | TRBV5-1 | - | CASSFVGQVEETQYF | TGCGCCAGCAGCTTCGTGGGGCAGGTCGAAGAGACCCAGTACTTC
TRBJ2-7 | - | TRBV6-6 | - | CASSQGWKNEQYF | TGTGCCAGTAGTCAGGGATGGAAGAACGAGCAGTACTTC
TRBJ2-1 | TRBD2 | TRBV4-1 | few | CASSQTSGRAPYNEQFF | TGCGCCAGCAGCCAAACTAGCGGGAGGGCCCCCTACAATGAGCAGTTCTTC
TRBJ2-2 | - | TRBV6-2/TRBV6-3 | - | CASSIGTSLRELFF | TGTGCCAGCAGTATCGGGACTTCCCTCCGAGAGCTGTTTTTT
TRBJ2-7 | - | TRBV4-2 | - | CASSPNTVSYEQYF | TGTGCCAGCAGCCCAAACACAGTCTCCTACGAGCAGTACTTC
TRBJ1-4 | - | TRBV12-3/TRBV12-4 | - | CASSSGYEKLFF | TGTGCCAGCAGTTCAGGATATGAAAAACTGTTTTTT
TRBJ1-4 | - | TRBV18 | few | CASSPPTGTNEKLFF | TGTGCCAGCTCACCACCGACGGGGACTAATGAAAAACTGTTTTTT
TRBJ2-4 | - | TRBV7-2 | few | CASDMTLAKNIQYF | TGTGCCAGCGATATGACTCTAGCCAAAAACATTCAGTACTTC
TRBJ2-1 | TRBD2 | TRBV28 | many | CASSSGLAVYNEQFF | TGTGCCAGCAGTTCGGGACTAGCGGTATACAATGAGCAGTTCTTC
TRBJ1-1 | - | TRBV6-6 | - | CASSYQETLWGVFF | TGTGCCAGCAGTTACCAGGAGACGCTTTGGGGGGTTTTCTTT
TRBJ1-4 | - | TRBV5-1 | once | CASSFGDFEQGEKLFF | TGCGCCAGCAGCTTTGGAGATTTTGAGCAAGGAGAAAAACTGTTTTTT
TRBJ1-4 | - | TRBV20-1 | - | CSARADDEKLFF | TGCAGTGCTAGGGCGGATGATGAAAAACTGTTTTTT
TRBJ1-1 | - | TRBV6-5 | few | CASSYGTSGEAFF | TGTGCCAGCAGTTACGGAACTTCGGGTGAAGCTTTCTTT
TRBJ2-3 | - | TRBV24-1 | - | CATRDSLTQYF | TGTGCCACCAGGGACAGCTTGACGCAGTATTTT